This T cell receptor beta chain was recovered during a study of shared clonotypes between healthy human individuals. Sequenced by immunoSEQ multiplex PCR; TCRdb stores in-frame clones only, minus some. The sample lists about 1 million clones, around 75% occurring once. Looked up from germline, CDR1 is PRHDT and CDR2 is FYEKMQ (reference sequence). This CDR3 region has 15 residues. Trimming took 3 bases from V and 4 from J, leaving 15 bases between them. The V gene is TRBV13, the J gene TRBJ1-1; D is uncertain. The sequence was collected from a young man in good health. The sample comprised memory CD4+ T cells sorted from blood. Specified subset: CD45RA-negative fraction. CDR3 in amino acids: CASSFSGLGSTEAFF. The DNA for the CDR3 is TGTGCCAGCAGCTTTTCGGGCTTAGGGAGCACTGAAGCTTTCTTT.